This T cell receptor (beta chain) was captured in a study of blood T cell repertoires in COVID-19. Study-wide context: T cells, B-cell-depleted T cells, or PBMCs supplied cDNA or gDNA.

Per the authors' pipeline: Reference gene primers were amplified, and this amplification served to estimate nucleated cell counts. Clones were sequenced by immunoSEQ multiplex PCR, and TCRdb holds only the in-frame ones, with some missing. V and J calls and clone size are those listed in that table; D and trimming were worked out from the DNA. The top ten hold approximately 4.3% of the sample, which has 100,000 to 150,000 clones, approximately 90% seen once. CDR3 length equals 14 residues. Germline V CDR1 and CDR2: SGHRS, YFSETQ. The V and J ends lost 4 bases and 6 bases respectively, with 13 bases between them. Patients in Seattle were enrolled during active infection, then followed longitudinally.

Source material: peripheral blood. The chain joins TRBV5-1 to TRBJ2-2; D ambiguous. This sequence was found in a man aged 60-69 years with COVID-19, enrolled during active disease. CDR3 sequence (DNA): TGCGCCAGCAGCCGGGTAGATGGTTCCGGGGAGCTGTTTTTT. Its translation is CASSRVDGSGELFF.